The sequence of this T cell receptor (beta chain) was determined in a study of blood T cells in healthy people across ages. This clonotype occurred many times. A second PCR, run for roughly 7 to 11 cycles, used a sample-barcoded 5' primer plus a J-beta primer mix. TCRdb re-analysed the 5' RACE reads in MiXCR, keeping a single row per CDR3 protein. This sample has around 1.7 million distinct CDR3 sequences, with roughly 28% found just once. In germline, CDR1 is SGHRS, CDR2 YFSETQ. Trimming cost V 2 bases and J 6 bases, with 15 bases left between them. The CDR3 consists of 15 residues. Input material: blood. The chain joins TRBV5-1 to TRBJ2-1, with D tentatively TRBD1 (6 bases). This TCR came from a woman aged 25-40 years in good health. The CDR3 sequence is CASSFTGLGGNEQFF. DNA of the CDR3: TGCGCCAGCAGCTTTACAGGGCTAGGGGGCAATGAGCAGTTCTTC.